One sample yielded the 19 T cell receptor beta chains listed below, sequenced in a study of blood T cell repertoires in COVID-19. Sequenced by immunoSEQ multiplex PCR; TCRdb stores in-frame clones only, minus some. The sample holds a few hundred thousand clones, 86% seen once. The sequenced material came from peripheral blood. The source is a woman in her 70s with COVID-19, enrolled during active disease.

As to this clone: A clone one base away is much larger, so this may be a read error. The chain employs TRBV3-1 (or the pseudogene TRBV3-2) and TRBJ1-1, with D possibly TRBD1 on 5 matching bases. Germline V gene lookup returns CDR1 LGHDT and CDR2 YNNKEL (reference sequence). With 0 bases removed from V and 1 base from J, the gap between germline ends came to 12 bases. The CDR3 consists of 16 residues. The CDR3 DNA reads TGTGCCAGCAGCCAAGATAGGAGGGACGGGAACACTGAAGCTTTCTTT. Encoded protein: CASSQDRRDGNTEAFF.

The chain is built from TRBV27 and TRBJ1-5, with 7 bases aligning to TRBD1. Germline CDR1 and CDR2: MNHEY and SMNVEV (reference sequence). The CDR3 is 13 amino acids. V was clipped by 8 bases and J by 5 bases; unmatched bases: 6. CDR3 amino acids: CASGYRGHQPQHF. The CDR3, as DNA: TGTGCCAGCGGATACAGGGGCCATCAGCCCCAGCATTTT.

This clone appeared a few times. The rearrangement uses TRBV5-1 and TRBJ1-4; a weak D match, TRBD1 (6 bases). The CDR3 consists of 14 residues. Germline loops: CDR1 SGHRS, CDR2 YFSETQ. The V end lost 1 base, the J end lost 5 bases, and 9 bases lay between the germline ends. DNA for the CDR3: TGCGCCAGCAGCTTGTCCCAGGGGAATGAAAAACTGTTTTTT. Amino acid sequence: CASSLSQGNEKLFF.

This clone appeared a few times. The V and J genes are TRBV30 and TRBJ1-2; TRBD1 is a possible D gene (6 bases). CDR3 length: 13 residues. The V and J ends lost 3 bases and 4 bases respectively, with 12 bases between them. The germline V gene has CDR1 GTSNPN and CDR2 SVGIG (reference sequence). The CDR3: CAWSAGATYGYTF. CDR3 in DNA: TGTGCCTGGAGCGCAGGGGCTACCTATGGCTACACCTTC. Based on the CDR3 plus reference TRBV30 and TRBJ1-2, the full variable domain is SQTIHQWPATLVQPVGSPLSLECTVEGTSNPNLYWYRQAAGRGLQLLFYSVGIGQISSEVPQNLSASRPQDRQFILSSKKLLLSDSGFYLCAWSAGATYGYTFGSGTRLTVV.

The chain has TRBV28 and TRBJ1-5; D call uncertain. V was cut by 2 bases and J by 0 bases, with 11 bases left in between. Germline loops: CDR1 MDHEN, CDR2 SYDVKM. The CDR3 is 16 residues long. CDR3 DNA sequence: TGTGCCAGCAGTTTAGAGAACCCTTATAGCAATCAGCCCCAGCATTTT. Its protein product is CASSLENPYSNQPQHF.

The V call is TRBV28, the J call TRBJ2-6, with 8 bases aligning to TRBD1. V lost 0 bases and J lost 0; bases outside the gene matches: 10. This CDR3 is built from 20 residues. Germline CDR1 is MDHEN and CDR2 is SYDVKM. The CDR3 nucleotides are TGTGCCAGCAGTTTATGGGCAGGGGGCGCTTACCGCTCTGGGGCCAACGTCCTGACTTTC. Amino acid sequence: CASSLWAGGAYRSGANVLTF.

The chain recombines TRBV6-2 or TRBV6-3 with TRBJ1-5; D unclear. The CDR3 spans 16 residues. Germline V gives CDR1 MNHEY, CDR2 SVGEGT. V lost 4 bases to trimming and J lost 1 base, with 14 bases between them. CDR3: CASSLLLSRSNQPQHF. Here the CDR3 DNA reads TGTGCCAGCAGTTTACTCTTATCCCGAAGCAATCAGCCCCAGCATTTT.

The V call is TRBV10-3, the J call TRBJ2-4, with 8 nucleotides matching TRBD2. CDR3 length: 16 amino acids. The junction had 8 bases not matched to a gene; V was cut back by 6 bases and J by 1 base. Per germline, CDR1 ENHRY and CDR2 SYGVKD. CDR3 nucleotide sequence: TGTGCCATCAGCCCGGGGGGGGGCTATGCCAAAAACATTCAGTACTTC. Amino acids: CAISPGGGYAKNIQYF.

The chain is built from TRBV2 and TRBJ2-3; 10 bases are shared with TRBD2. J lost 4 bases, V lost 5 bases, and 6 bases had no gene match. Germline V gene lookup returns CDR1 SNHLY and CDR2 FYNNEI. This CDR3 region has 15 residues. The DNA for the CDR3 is TGTGCCAGCAGTATAAGCGGGGGGGCTGCAGATACGCAGTATTTT. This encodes CASSISGGAADTQYF.

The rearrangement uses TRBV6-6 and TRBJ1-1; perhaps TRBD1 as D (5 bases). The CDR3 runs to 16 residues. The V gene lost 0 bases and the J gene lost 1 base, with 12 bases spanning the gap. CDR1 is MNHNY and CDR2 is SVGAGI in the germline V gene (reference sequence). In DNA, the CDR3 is TGTGCCAGCAGTTACTCATTTCAGGGAGGGAACACTGAAGCTTTCTTT. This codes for CASSYSFQGGNTEAFF.

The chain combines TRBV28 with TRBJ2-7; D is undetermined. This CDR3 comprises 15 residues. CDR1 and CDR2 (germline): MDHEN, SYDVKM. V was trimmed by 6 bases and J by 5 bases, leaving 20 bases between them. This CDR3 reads CASSTASRAGDEQYF. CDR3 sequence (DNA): TGTGCCAGCAGCACGGCCTCAAGAGCAGGCGACGAGCAGTACTTC. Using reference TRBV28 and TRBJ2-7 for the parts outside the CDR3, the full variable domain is DVKVTQSSRYLVKRTGEKVFLECVQDMDHENMFWYRQDPGLGLRLIYFSYDVKMKEKGDIPEGYSVSREKKERFSLILESASTNQTSMYLCASSTASRAGDEQYFGPGTRLTVT.

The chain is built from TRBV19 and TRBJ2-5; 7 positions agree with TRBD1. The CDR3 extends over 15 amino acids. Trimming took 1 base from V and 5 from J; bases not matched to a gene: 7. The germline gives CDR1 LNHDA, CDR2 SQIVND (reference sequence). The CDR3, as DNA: TGTGCCAGTAGTATAGTAGGGGGCCGCGGCGAGACCCAGTACTTC. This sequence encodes CASSIVGGRGETQYF.

The CDR3 DNA follows: TGTGCCAGCAGCCGGACTAGCGGGGGCGTCAATGAGCAGTTCTTC. It is translated as CASSRTSGGVNEQFF. The V and J genes are TRBV9 and TRBJ2-1; TRBD2 aligns across 13 bases. The length of the CDR3 is 15 residues. Germline assignment: CDR1 SGDLS and CDR2 YYNGEE. The J segment lost 6 bases and the V segment lost 4 bases, leaving 4 bases of the junction unmatched.

In DNA form, the CDR3 reads TGTGCCTGGAATGGACAGGGCTACAATGAGCAGTTCTTC. This codes for CAWNGQGYNEQFF. The V and J genes are TRBV30 and TRBJ2-1; 8 bases agree with TRBD1. The CDR3 length is 13 residues. V dropped 4 bases and J dropped 3; count of bases not matched to a gene: 2. Germline lookup yields CDR1 GTSNPN and CDR2 SVGIG (reference sequence).

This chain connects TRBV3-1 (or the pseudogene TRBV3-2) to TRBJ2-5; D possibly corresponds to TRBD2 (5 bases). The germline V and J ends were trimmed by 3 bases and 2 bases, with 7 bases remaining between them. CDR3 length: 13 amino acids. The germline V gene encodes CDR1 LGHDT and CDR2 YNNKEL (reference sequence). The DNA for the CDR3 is TGTGCCAGCAGCCATCGGGGTCAAGAGACCCAGTACTTC. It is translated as CASSHRGQETQYF.

The CDR3, as DNA: TGTGCCAGTAGTATGAGCATGGGGGGGTCCTACGAGCAGTACTTC. As protein: CASSMSMGGSYEQYF. The gene calls are TRBV19 and TRBJ2-7, with TRBD2 identical over 7 bases. Germline V gives CDR1 LNHDA, CDR2 SQIVND (reference sequence). Germline trimming cut 3 bases from V and 1 base from J; bases unmatched to any gene: 6. The CDR3 has 15 residues.

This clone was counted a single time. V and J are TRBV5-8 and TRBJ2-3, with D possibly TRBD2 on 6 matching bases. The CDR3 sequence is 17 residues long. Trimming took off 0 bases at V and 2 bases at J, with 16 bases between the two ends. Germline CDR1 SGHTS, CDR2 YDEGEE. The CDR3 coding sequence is TGTGCCAGCAGCTTGGGGGGGACTTTCCTCTCCACAGATACGCAGTATTTT. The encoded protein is CASSLGGTFLSTDTQYF.

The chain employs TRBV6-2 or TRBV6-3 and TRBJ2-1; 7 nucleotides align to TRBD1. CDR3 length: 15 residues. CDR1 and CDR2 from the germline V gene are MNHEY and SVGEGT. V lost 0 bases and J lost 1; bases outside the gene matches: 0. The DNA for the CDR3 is TGTGCCAGCAGTTACTCGGACAGGTCCTACAATGAGCAGTTCTTC. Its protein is CASSYSDRSYNEQFF.

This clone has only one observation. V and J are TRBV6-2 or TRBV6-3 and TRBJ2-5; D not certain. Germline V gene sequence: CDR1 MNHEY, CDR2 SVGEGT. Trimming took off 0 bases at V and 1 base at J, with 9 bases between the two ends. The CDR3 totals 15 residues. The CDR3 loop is CASSYSMQIQETQYF. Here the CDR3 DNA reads TGTGCCAGCAGTTACTCGATGCAGATCCAAGAGACCCAGTACTTC.